This T cell receptor beta chain was sequenced during a study of PD-L1 blockade in urothelial cancer (TCRdb year 2017). Notes on the research overall: Therapy was started at some point between 2014 and 2016 for all patients, and atezolizumab 1,200 mg was administered intravenously every 3 weeks. About nine tenths of the roughly 29 patients were identified as males with urothelial cancer of bladder origin, and a prior smoking history was reported by 18 of 29 patients. Patients had an ECOG performance status of 0 or 1 and had received between 0 and 3 prior chemotherapy regimens. In the same patients who had TCR sequencing, pretreatment tumors also underwent whole exome sequencing and RNA sequencing. Pretreatment blood TCR-seq was available for under 35 patients, at least one posttreatment blood collection was obtained for some 24 patients, and tumor TCR-seq was available for some 24 patients. Blood samples gave median yields of approximately 130,000 T cells and 80,000 to 90,000 unique TCRs, along with a median clonality of 0.080. TCR sequencing covered pretreatment tumor samples and matched, serially collected peripheral blood taken before and after atezolizumab treatment. Blood samples were analyzed at two time points: 3 weeks after treatment start (second dose) and 6 weeks after treatment start. Durable clinical benefit meant progression-free survival longer than 6 months, and TCR features were also tested against progression-free and overall survival. The study was an exploratory multi-omic analysis of somatic, immune and clinical correlates of response to PD-L1 blockade with atezolizumab in urothelial cancer. Roughly ten patients achieved durable clinical benefit and approximately 20 did not.

Trimming takes 6 bases from V and 7 bases from J, and the germline ends sit 16 bases apart. The CDR3 goes from the cysteine to the phenylalanine over 13 residues. Kept here is only the CDR3 DNA, which spans 39 bases and is read in frame from base 1. According to the germline V gene, CDR1 reads MDHEN and CDR2 reads SYDVKM. General findings and caveats noted by the study authors: Improved progression-free and overall survival was associated with having pretreatment peripheral blood TCR clonality below the median. Small sample size (n of about 30) and many exploratory analyses mean the results are intended to be hypothesis-generating. Among patients with durable benefit, tumor-associated TCR clones showed greater expansion in peripheral blood 3 weeks after treatment started (n ≈ 20, p = 0.022).

This clone has more than one count but fewer than ten. Its antigen is not yet known. No base quality values were provided; no much bigger clone lies one nucleotide off. Synthetic TCR analog templates were spiked into each PCR so that absolute template abundance could be estimated from read counts. Using the immunoSEQ assay, TCRbeta CDR3 regions were amplified from genomic DNA with bias-controlled V and J gene primers. Sequencing of rearranged TCRbeta segments was done at approximately 20X coverage. Per the authors' processing: Clustering was used to correct sequencing errors, and CDR3s were annotated against IMGT to assign V, D and J genes. Out-of-frame and stop-codon sequences were excluded, and only productive TCRbeta rearrangements were used in downstream analyses. Clonality was calculated as one minus the Shannon entropy normalized by the log of the number of unique productive sequences. Fisher's exact test with Benjamini-Hochberg correction, at a threshold of adjusted p below 0.01, was used to find clones that differed between time points or between blood and tumor. TCRdb retrieved this table from immuneACCESS and kept in-frame rearrangements only. Not all clones are present; in checked studies, unresolved V genes account for under half, and no reason is known for the remainder. V and J calls and clone size are those listed in that table; D and trimming were worked out from the DNA. The sample table records fewer than 130,000 clones; approximately 85% of these occur just once. Clones ranked in the top ten supply around 2.4% of the sample.

A cohort of 25 to 30 patients with locally advanced or metastatic urothelial carcinoma, treated at Memorial Sloan Kettering on a trial protocol, was included. Peripheral blood mononuclear cells were collected pretreatment and during treatment, with between 1 and 8 total time points per patient. The Qiagen DNeasy Blood extraction kit was used to purify genomic DNA from total PBMCs and from tumor samples. Collected pretreatment and during treatment, PBMCs were isolated and stored as previously described. The sequence derives from a middle-aged man with urothelial cancer. Source: PBMCs, taken around atezolizumab (anti-PD-L1) treatment. The rearranged chain carries TRBV28 and TRBJ2-7; there is no confident call for the D gene. The CDR3 corresponds to CASSPPVVDEQYF. The DNA sequence is as follows: TGTGCCAGCAGCCCCCCGGTCGTTGATGAGCAGTACTTC.